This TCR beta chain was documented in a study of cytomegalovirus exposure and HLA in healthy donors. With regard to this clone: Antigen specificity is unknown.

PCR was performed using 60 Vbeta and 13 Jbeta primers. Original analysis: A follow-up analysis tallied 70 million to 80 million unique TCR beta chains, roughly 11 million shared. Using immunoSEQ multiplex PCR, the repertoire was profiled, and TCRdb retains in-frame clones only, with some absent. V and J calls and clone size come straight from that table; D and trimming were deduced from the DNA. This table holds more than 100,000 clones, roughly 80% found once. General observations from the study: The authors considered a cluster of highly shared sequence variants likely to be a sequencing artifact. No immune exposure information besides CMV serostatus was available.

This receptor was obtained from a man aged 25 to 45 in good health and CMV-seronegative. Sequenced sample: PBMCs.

CDR3 in DNA: TGTGCCATCAGCCGGACAGGGACTGAAGGACAGACCGGGGAGCTGTTTTTT. As protein: CAISRTGTEGQTGELFF. The chain carries TRBV10-3 and TRBJ2-2, with TRBD1 matching over 8 bases. Per germline, CDR1 ENHRY and CDR2 SYGVKD. This CDR3 spans 17 amino acids. After removal of 6 bases from V and 5 bases from J, the junction contained 14 bases not matched to a gene.